A selection of T cell receptor beta chains follows, all from one sample in a study of T cell clones after liver transplantation. Libraries were prepared by immunoSEQ multiplex PCR; TCRdb keeps only in-frame clonotypes and omits some of them. In the table there are more than 65,000 clones, about 88% of which are singletons. Material: CD4+ T cells from blood, obtained before liver transplant. Every receptor here comes from a human donor who received a liver transplant. Both conserved end residues are part of each CDR3. The order of the fields is clone size, D gene, V gene, CDR3 length, J gene, CDR3 protein, CDR3 DNA. The D gene is left open where the match is weak. Size values are once, few and many counts, or a class for expanded clones, and some rows have none.

clone size: .; D gene: TRBD1; V gene: TRBV19; CDR3 length: 16; J gene: TRBJ2-2; CDR3 protein: CASPRGTGGPTGELFF; CDR3 DNA: TGTGCCAGCCCGAGGGGGACAGGGGGCCCCACCGGGGAGCTGTTTTTT
clone size: .; D gene: .; V gene: TRBV27; CDR3 length: 15; J gene: TRBJ1-5; CDR3 protein: CASSFGGLGNQPQHF; CDR3 DNA: TGTGCCAGCAGTTTCGGGGGGCTGGGCAATCAGCCCCAGCATTTT
clone size: .; D gene: .; V gene: TRBV29-1; CDR3 length: 13; J gene: TRBJ2-7; CDR3 protein: CSAGTSSSYEQYF; CDR3 DNA: TGCAGCGCCGGGACTTCGAGCTCCTACGAGCAGTACTTC
clone size: .; D gene: .; V gene: TRBV11-3; CDR3 length: 14; J gene: TRBJ2-7; CDR3 protein: CASSLELGGYEQYF; CDR3 DNA: TGTGCCAGCAGCTTAGAACTAGGGGGCTACGAGCAGTACTTC
clone size: .; D gene: .; V gene: TRBV19; CDR3 length: 14; J gene: TRBJ2-2; CDR3 protein: CASSIVGPPGELFF; CDR3 DNA: TGTGCCAGTAGTATTGTAGGGCCACCCGGGGAGCTGTTTTTT
clone size: once; D gene: .; V gene: TRBV7-9; CDR3 length: 11; J gene: TRBJ2-5; CDR3 protein: CASSLGGTQYF; CDR3 DNA: TGTGCCAGCAGCTTGGGGGGGACCCAGTACTTC
clone size: .; D gene: .; V gene: TRBV11-2; CDR3 length: 16; J gene: TRBJ2-2; CDR3 protein: CASSPTRTVNTGELFF; CDR3 DNA: TGTGCCAGCAGCCCAACTCGGACGGTGAACACCGGGGAGCTGTTTTTT
clone size: .; D gene: .; V gene: TRBV9; CDR3 length: 15; J gene: TRBJ1-5; CDR3 protein: CASSAMTDSNQPQHF; CDR3 DNA: TGTGCCAGCAGCGCCATGACGGATAGCAATCAGCCCCAGCATTTT
clone size: .; D gene: .; V gene: TRBV19; CDR3 length: 13; J gene: TRBJ1-1; CDR3 protein: CASKNNMNTEAFF; CDR3 DNA: TGTGCCAGTAAAAATAACATGAACACTGAAGCTTTCTTT
clone size: .; D gene: .; V gene: TRBV11-2; CDR3 length: 15; J gene: TRBJ2-2; CDR3 protein: CASSLGRASSRELFF; CDR3 DNA: TGTGCCAGCAGCTTAGGCAGGGCGAGTTCCCGGGAGCTGTTTTTT
clone size: .; D gene: TRBD1; V gene: TRBV5-8; CDR3 length: 17; J gene: TRBJ2-5; CDR3 protein: CASSPPGGTGYQETQYF; CDR3 DNA: TGTGCCAGCAGCCCACCAGGGGGAACAGGGTACCAAGAGACCCAGTACTTC